The 11 T cell receptor beta chains listed next were all sequenced from one sample in a study of blood T cell repertoires in COVID-19. Only in-frame clones appear in the TCRdb table, and some are missing; sequencing was by immunoSEQ multiplex PCR. Found here are hundreds of thousands of clones, 83% of them singletons; the top ten hold 8% to 9.5%. The sequenced sample consisted of peripheral blood. These receptors were taken from a woman between 45 and 60 years old who had recovered from COVID-19.

V usage is TRBV9 and J usage is TRBJ1-3, with 12 bases matching TRBD1. Germline trimming cut 4 bases from V and 4 bases from J; bases unmatched to any gene: 15. The CDR3 is 19 residues long. CDR1 is SGDLS, CDR2 YYNGEE, per germline. The CDR3 bases are TGTGCCAGCAGCCCAACCGGGACAGGGGGCGCTATTGCCGGAAACACCATATATTTT. Protein: CASSPTGTGGAIAGNTIYF.

The rearrangement links TRBV11-2 to TRBJ2-7; possibly TRBD1 for D (6 bases). Germline V lookup: CDR1 SGHAT, CDR2 FQNNGV. The CDR3 consists of 16 residues. Trimming left V 7 bases short and J 0 bases short, with 19 bases between. DNA of the CDR3: TGTGCCAGCACCACAGGCCGGGACACTCGCTCCTACGAGCAGTACTTC. The encoded protein is CASTTGRDTRSYEQYF.

The chain links TRBV9 to TRBJ1-1, with 8 bases matching TRBD1. The germline gives CDR1 SGDLS, CDR2 YYNGEE. V gave up 4 bases and J gave up 3 bases; unmatched junction bases: 8. This CDR3 has 15 amino acids. The CDR3 is CASSTRTGTDTEAFF. The CDR3 bases are TGTGCCAGCAGCACCAGGACAGGGACGGACACTGAAGCTTTCTTT.

The genes are TRBV7-3 and TRBJ2-2; D not resolved. CDR1 and CDR2 from the germline V gene are SGHTA and FQGTGA. Trimming shortened V by 1 base and J by 2 bases, and 14 bases separated the two germline ends. CDR3 length: 17 amino acids. In nucleotides, the CDR3 is TGTGCCAGCAGCTTAAGAAGTACATACGTAAACACCGGGGAGCTGTTTTTT. Amino acid sequence: CASSLRSTYVNTGELFF.

The V gene is TRBV2, the J gene TRBJ2-7, with 11 bases lining up with TRBD1. Trimming took 6 bases from V and 5 from J; bases not matched to a gene: 6. Germline V gene lookup returns CDR1 SNHLY and CDR2 FYNNEI. There are 14 residues in the CDR3. CDR3 protein: CASRWTGGANEQYF. CDR3 DNA: TGTGCCAGCAGGTGGACAGGGGGCGCGAACGAGCAGTACTTC.

The V call is TRBV5-4, the J call TRBJ1-3; D is unclear. Germline V gene data show CDR1 as SGHNT and CDR2 as YYREEE (reference sequence). The CDR3 has 16 amino acids. Trimming took 0 bases from V and 0 from J, leaving 10 bases between them. The CDR3 spells CASSLDSGLSGNTIYF. CDR3 DNA sequence: TGTGCCAGCAGCTTGGACAGTGGACTCTCTGGAAACACCATATATTTT.

J is TRBJ2-1 and V is TRBV18; the match to TRBD2 covers 7 bases. J gave up 5 bases and V 1 base, and 5 bases lay outside the gene matches. The germline V gene encodes CDR1 KGHSH and CDR2 LQKENI. The CDR3 consists of 15 residues. The DNA of the CDR3 is TGTGCCAGCTCACCACTTCTCCTAGCGGACAATGAGCAGTTCTTC. Translation gives CASSPLLLADNEQFF. Looking up the rest from reference TRBV18 and TRBJ2-1 gives the full variable domain: NAGVMQNPRHLVRRRGQEARLRCSPMKGHSHVYWYRQLPEEGLKFMVYLQKENIIDESGMPKERFSAEFPKEGPSILRIQQVVRGDSAAYFCASSPLLLADNEQFFGPGTRLTVL.

This clone was observed a single time. The rearrangement joins TRBV9 to TRBJ1-4; no firm D call. CDR1 and CDR2 from the germline V gene are SGDLS and YYNGEE. Deletions cut 0 bases from V and 4 bases from J, with 13 bases between. This CDR3 is built from 16 residues. The CDR3 region has the DNA TGTGCCAGCAGCGTAGAGGCGGTCGCATTTAATGAAAAACTGTTTTTT. Protein: CASSVEAVAFNEKLFF.

The chain combines TRBV20-1 with TRBJ2-5; D uncertain. Germline V gives CDR1 DFQATT, CDR2 SNEGSKA (reference sequence). The CDR3 covers 11 residues. CDR3 amino acids: CGVVPQETQYF. CDR3 nucleotide sequence: TGCGGAGTAGTACCACAAGAGACCCAGTACTTC.

V usage is TRBV19 and J usage is TRBJ1-1; D is unresolved. The CDR3 runs 14 residues. Trimming cost V 4 bases and J 6 bases, with 15 bases left between them. Germline V gene lookup returns CDR1 LNHDA and CDR2 SQIVND (reference sequence). In DNA form, the CDR3 reads TGTGCCAGTAGTACAGGAGGAACTGTCGCTGAAGCTTTCTTT. It encodes CASSTGGTVAEAFF.

The chain is built from TRBV10-3 and TRBJ2-2; 8 bases match TRBD1. The CDR3 length is 16 residues. CDR1 is ENHRY, CDR2 SYGVKD, per germline. J gave up 4 bases and V 4 bases, and 8 bases lay outside the gene matches. CDR3: CAISAQTGAGTGELFF. The CDR3 DNA follows: TGTGCCATCAGTGCACAGACAGGGGCGGGCACCGGGGAGCTGTTTTTT.